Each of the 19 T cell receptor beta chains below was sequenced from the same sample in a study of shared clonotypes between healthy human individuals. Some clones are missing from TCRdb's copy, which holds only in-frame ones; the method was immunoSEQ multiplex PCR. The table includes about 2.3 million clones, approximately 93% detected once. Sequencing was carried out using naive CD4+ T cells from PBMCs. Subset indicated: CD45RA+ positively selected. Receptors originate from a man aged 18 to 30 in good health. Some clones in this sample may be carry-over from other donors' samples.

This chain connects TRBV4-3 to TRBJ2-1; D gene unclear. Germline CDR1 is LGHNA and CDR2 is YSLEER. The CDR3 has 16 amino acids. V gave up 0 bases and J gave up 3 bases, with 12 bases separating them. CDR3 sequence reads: CASSQESPDLYNEQFF. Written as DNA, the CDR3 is TGCGCCAGCAGCCAAGAGTCCCCGGATCTCTACAATGAGCAGTTCTTC.

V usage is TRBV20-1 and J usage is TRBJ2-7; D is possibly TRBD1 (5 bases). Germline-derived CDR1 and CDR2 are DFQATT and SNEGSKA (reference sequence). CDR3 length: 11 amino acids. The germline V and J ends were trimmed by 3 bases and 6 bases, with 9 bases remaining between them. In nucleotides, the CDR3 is TGCAGTGCTAGTCACAGGTTCGAGCAGTACTTC. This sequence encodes CSASHRFEQYF.

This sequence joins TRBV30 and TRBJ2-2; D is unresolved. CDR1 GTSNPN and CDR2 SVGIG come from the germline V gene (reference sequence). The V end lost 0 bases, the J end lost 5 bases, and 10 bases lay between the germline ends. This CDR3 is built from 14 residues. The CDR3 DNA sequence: TGTGCCTGGAGTGTAGTTCGGGCTACCGGGGAGCTGTTTTTT. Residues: CAWSVVRATGELFF. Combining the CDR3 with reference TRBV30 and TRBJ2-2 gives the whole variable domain SQTIHQWPATLVQPVGSPLSLECTVEGTSNPNLYWYRQAAGRGLQLLFYSVGIGQISSEVPQNLSASRPQDRQFILSSKKLLLSDSGFYLCAWSVVRATGELFFGEGSRLTVL.

DNA of the CDR3: TGTGCCAGCAGCTTCGTAGAACAAGAGACCCAGTACTTC. The encoded protein is CASSFVEQETQYF. The chain recombines TRBV5-4 with TRBJ2-5; D is undetermined. The CDR3 is 13 amino acids. V lost 2 bases, J lost 2 bases, and 7 bases lay in between. Germline V gene lookup returns CDR1 SGHNT and CDR2 YYREEE (reference sequence).

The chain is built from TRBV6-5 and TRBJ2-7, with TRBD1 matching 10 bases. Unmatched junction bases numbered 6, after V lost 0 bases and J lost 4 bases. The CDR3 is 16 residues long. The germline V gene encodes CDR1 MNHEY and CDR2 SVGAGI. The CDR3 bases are TGTGCCAGCAGTTACTCGAGACAGGGGGCGCGTTACGAGCAGTACTTC. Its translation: CASSYSRQGARYEQYF.

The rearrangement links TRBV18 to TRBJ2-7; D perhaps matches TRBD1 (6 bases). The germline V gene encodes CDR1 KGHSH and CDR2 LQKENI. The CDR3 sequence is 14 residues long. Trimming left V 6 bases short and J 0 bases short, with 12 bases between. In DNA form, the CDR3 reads TGTGCCAGCTCGCTCTTGGACAGCTCCTACGAGCAGTACTTC. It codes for CASSLLDSSYEQYF.

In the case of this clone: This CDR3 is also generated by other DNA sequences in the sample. CDR3 sequence: CASSLGAGTGELFF. The DNA for the CDR3 is TGTGCCAGCAGCTTGGGGGCGGGGACCGGGGAGCTGTTTTTT. This chain connects TRBV5-6 to TRBJ2-2, with a weak D call TRBD2 (6 bases). Trimming took 0 bases from V and 5 from J, leaving 8 bases between them. Germline assignment: CDR1 SGHDT and CDR2 YYEEEE. This CDR3 has 14 residues.

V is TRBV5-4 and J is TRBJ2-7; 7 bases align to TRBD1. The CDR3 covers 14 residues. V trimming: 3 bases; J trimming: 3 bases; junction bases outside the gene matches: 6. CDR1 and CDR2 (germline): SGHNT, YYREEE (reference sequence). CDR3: CASSSTRDSYEQYF. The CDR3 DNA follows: TGTGCCAGCAGCTCGACCCGGGACAGCTACGAGCAGTACTTC.

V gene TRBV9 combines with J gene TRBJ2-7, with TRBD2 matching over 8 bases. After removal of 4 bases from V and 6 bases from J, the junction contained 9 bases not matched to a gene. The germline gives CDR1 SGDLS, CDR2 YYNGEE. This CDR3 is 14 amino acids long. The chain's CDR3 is CASSPGTSGGEQYF. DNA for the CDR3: TGTGCCAGCAGCCCCGGGACCAGCGGGGGCGAGCAGTACTTC.

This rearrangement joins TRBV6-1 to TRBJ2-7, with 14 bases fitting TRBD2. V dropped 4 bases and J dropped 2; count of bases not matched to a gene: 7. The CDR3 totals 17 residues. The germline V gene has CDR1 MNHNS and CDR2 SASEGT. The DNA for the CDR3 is TGTGCCAGCAGTGTATCCCCGGGACTAGCGGGAGCCTACGAGCAGTACTTC. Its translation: CASSVSPGLAGAYEQYF.

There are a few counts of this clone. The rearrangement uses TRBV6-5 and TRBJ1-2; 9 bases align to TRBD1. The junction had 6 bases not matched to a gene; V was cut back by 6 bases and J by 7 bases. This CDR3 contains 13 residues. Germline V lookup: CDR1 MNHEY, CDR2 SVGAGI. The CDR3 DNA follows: TGTGCCAGCAGCCGGGACAGGGAGGGTGGCTACACCTTC. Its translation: CASSRDREGGYTF.

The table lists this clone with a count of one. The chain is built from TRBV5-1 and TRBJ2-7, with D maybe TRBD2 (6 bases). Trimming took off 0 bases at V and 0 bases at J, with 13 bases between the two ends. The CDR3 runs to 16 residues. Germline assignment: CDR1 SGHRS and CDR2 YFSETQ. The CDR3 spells CASSLVGGMGSYEQYF. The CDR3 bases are TGCGCCAGCAGCTTGGTCGGCGGGATGGGCTCCTACGAGCAGTACTTC.

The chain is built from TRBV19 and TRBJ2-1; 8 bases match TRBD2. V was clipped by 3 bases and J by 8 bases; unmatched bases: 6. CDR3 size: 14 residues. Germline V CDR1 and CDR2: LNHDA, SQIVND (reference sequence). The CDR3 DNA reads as TGTGCCAGTAGTATGCCTCTCGGGAGGGATGAGCAGTTCTTC. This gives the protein CASSMPLGRDEQFF.

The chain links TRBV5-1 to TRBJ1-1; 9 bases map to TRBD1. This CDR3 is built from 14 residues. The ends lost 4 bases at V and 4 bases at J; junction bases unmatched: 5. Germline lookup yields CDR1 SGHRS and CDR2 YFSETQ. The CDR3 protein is CASSPQGATTEAFF. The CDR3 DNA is TGCGCCAGCAGCCCACAGGGGGCAACCACTGAAGCTTTCTTT. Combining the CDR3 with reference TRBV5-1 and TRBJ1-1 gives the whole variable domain KAGVTQTPRYLIKTRGQQVTLSCSPISGHRSVSWYQQTPGQGLQFLFEYFSETQRNKGNFPGRFSGRQFSNSRSEMNVSTLELGDSALYLCASSPQGATTEAFFGQGTRLTVV.

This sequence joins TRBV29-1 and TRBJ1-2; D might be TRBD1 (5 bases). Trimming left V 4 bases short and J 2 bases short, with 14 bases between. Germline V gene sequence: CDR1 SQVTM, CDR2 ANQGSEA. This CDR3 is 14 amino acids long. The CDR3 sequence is CSVGSGRDNYGYTF. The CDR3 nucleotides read TGCAGCGTTGGATCGGGCAGGGACAACTATGGCTACACCTTC.

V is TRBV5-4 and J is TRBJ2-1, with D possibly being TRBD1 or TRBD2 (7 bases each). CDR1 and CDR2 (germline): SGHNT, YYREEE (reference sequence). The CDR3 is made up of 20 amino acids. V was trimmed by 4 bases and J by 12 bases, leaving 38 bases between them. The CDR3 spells CASSHALRGVANQGGEGQFF. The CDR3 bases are TGTGCCAGCAGCCATGCCCTCCGGGGTGTGGCTAACCAGGGGGGGGAAGGGCAGTTCTTC.

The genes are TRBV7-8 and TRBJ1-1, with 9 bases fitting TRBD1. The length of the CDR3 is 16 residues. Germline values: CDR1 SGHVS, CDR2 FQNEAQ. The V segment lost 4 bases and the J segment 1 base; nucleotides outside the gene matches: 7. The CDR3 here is CASSSGGTGRNTEAFF. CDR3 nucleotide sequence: TGTGCCAGCAGCTCTGGAGGGACAGGGCGGAACACTGAAGCTTTCTTT.

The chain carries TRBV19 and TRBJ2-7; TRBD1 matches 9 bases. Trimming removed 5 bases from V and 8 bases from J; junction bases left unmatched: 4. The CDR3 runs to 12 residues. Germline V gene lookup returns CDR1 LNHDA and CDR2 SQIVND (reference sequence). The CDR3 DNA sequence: TGTGCCAGTAGTTCGGGACAGGGACAGCAGTACTTC. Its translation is CASSSGQGQQYF.

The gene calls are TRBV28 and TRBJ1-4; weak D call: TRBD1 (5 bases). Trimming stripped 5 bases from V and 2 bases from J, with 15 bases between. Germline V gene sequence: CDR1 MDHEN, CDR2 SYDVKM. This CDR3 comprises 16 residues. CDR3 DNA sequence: TGTGCCAGCAGTCCCCTGGGGGACTTTACTAATGAAAAACTGTTTTTT. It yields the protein CASSPLGDFTNEKLFF.